Here is one T cell receptor beta chain with its context. Under the authors' procedure: Reference gene primers were amplified, and this amplification served to estimate nucleated cell counts. The table came from immunoSEQ multiplex PCR; TCRdb's copy has only in-frame clones and leaves some out. Clonal size and the V and J genes are those of that table, whereas D and trimming came from the DNA. In the table there are approximately 310,000 clones, approximately 83% of which are singletons. The data belong to a study of blood T cell repertoires in COVID-19. Across the whole study: The United States, Italy and Spain supplied acute and convalescent COVID-19 samples.

The CDR3 spans 14 residues. The V gene's germline CDR1 is SGHDT and CDR2 YYEEEE. The V segment lost 4 bases and the J segment 4 bases; nucleotides outside the gene matches: 5. The receptor was derived from a man under 40 who had recovered from COVID-19. This sequence joins TRBV5-6 and TRBJ1-5; 7 bases fit TRBD1. The sequenced sample consisted of PBMCs or T cells enriched from blood (not recorded which). CDR3 in amino acids: CASSPQGPNQPQHF. CDR3 sequence (DNA): TGTGCCAGCAGCCCACAGGGGCCGAATCAGCCCCAGCATTTT.